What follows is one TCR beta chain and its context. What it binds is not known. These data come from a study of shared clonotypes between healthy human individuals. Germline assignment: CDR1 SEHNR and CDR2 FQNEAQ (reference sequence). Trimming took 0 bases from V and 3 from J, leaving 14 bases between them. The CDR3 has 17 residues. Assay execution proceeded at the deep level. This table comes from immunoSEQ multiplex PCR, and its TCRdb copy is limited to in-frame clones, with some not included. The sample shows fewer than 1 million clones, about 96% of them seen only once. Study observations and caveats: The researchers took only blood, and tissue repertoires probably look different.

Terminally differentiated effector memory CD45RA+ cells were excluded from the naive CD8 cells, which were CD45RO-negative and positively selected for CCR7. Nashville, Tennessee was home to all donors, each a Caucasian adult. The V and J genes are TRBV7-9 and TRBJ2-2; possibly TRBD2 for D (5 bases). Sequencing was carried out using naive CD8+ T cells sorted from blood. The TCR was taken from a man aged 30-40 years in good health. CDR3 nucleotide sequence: TGTGCCAGCAGCTTAGCCCCACTAGATACTGACACCGGGGAGCTGTTTTTT. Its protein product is CASSLAPLDTDTGELFF.